These 28 T cell receptor beta chains share one sample of origin, sequenced in a study of regulatory T cells in long-lasting Graves disease. Time point noted: newly diagnosed GD, antithyroid drugs for less than 3 months. Scientists built the TCR library using RNA that was extracted from PBMCs. Through Arm-PCR of CDR3 regions and iRepertoire HTBI primers, TCR beta libraries were built. TCRdb passed the multiplex PCR reads through MiXCR, listing each CDR3 protein once. This sample has over 450,000 distinct CDR3 sequences, with approximately 12% found just once. The same sample was also used in a study of T cells in Graves' hyperthyroidism and ophthalmopathy.

Source: peripheral blood mononuclear cells (PBMCs), taken at new diagnosis, from a patient treated with antithyroid drugs. These receptors originate from a woman younger than 45 with Graves disease.

This clonotype appeared many times. The chain has TRBV11-1 and TRBJ1-4, with TRBD1 matching over 7 bases. The CDR3 is made up of 16 amino acids. Germline CDR1 SGHAT, CDR2 FQDESV (reference sequence). With V trimmed by 5 bases and J by 5 bases, 11 bases remained unmatched. In DNA form, the CDR3 reads TGTGCCAGCAGCCCTACCTCCGGGACAGCCAATGAAAAACTGTTTTTT. It codes for CASSPTSGTANEKLFF.

The sample holds many counts of this clonotype. As DNA, the CDR3 is TGTGCCACCAGCAGAGTTGAGAAAGCGGCAGAGACCCAGTACTTC. Protein sequence: CATSRVEKAAETQYF. V gene TRBV15 combines with J gene TRBJ2-5; tentatively, D is TRBD2 (5 bases). V was clipped by 1 base and J by 4 bases, with 13 bases between them. The CDR3 spans 15 residues. Germline CDR1 LNHNV, CDR2 YYDKDF (reference sequence).

This clonotype has at least ten counts. The chain recombines TRBV20-1 with TRBJ1-1, with TRBD1 identical over 7 bases. Germline CDR1 DFQATT, CDR2 SNEGSKA (reference sequence). The J segment lost 6 bases and the V segment lost 6 bases, leaving 7 bases of the junction unmatched. This CDR3 region has 12 residues. CDR3 amino acids: CSAHRGGPEAFF. The CDR3 DNA follows: TGCAGTGCCCACAGGGGAGGGCCTGAAGCTTTCTTT.

This clonotype has more than one count but fewer than ten. V usage is TRBV19 and J usage is TRBJ1-1; unclear D gene. The CDR3 is 16 amino acids. V lost 5 bases and J lost 5, with 21 bases in between. Per germline, CDR1 LNHDA and CDR2 SQIVND (reference sequence). The CDR3 loop is CASSSRPRSLMTEAFF. The CDR3 DNA reads as TGTGCCAGTAGTTCTCGCCCCAGGTCGCTGATGACTGAAGCTTTCTTT. The full variable domain, completed using reference TRBV19 and TRBJ1-1, is DGGITQSPKYLFRKEGQNVTLSCEQNLNHDAMYWYRQDPGQGLRLIYYSQIVNDFQKGDIAEGYSVSREKKESFPLTVTSAQKNPTAFYLCASSSRPRSLMTEAFFGQGTRLTVV.

This clonotype showed up many times. This rearrangement joins TRBV2 to TRBJ2-3, with 9 bases that match TRBD1. This CDR3 is built from 15 residues. Germline CDR1 SNHLY, CDR2 FYNNEI. V was clipped by 5 bases and J by 1 base; unmatched bases: 4. For the CDR3, the DNA is TGTGCCAGCAGTAAAGGACAGGGGCGCACAGATACGCAGTATTTT. The encoded protein is CASSKGQGRTDTQYF.

The CDR3, as DNA: TGTGCCAGCAGTTTAGACAGGGAGGCCACTGAAGCTTTCTTT. Amino acids: CASSLDREATEAFF. The chain uses TRBV28 and TRBJ1-1; TRBD1 aligns across 7 bases. The germline V gene has CDR1 MDHEN and CDR2 SYDVKM. The ends lost 2 bases at V and 4 bases at J; junction bases unmatched: 4. This CDR3 has 14 residues. The complete variable domain, with remaining parts taken from reference TRBV28 and TRBJ1-1, reads DVKVTQSSRYLVKRTGEKVFLECVQDMDHENMFWYRQDPGLGLRLIYFSYDVKMKEKGDIPEGYSVSREKKERFSLILESASTNQTSMYLCASSLDREATEAFFGQGTRLTVV.

This chain joins TRBV4-2 and TRBJ1-1; D ambiguous. There are 13 residues in the CDR3. Germline V lookup: CDR1 LGHNA, CDR2 YNFKEQ. The V and J ends lost 5 bases and 1 base respectively, with 8 bases between them. The DNA of the CDR3 is TGTGCCAGCAGCGACCTTACGAACACTGAAGCTTTCTTT. Residues: CASSDLTNTEAFF.

This clonotype was observed many times. This rearrangement joins TRBV27 to TRBJ2-1; a weak D match, TRBD2 (6 bases). The CDR3 is made up of 13 amino acids. V shed 5 bases and J shed 5 bases, with 10 bases lying between them. Germline V gene sequence: CDR1 MNHEY, CDR2 SMNVEV (reference sequence). The DNA for the CDR3 is TGTGCCAGCAGTATGGGACTGAACAATGAGCAGTTCTTC. This codes for CASSMGLNNEQFF.

Comment on this clonotype: It may be a read error: a sequence one base away is much more abundant. The chain has TRBV27 and TRBJ1-6, with D unclear. Trimming removed 5 bases from V and 10 bases from J, with 18 bases in between. Germline lookup yields CDR1 MNHEY and CDR2 SMNVEV (reference sequence). The CDR3 covers 15 residues. The chain's CDR3 is CASSLRTRQISPLHF. CDR3 DNA sequence: TGTGCCAGCAGTCTGAGAACCAGACAAATCTCACCCCTCCACTTT.

This clonotype was found many times. The CDR3 coding sequence is TGTGCCAGCTCGGAACACCATGGGGATGAGCAGTTCTTC. Its protein is CASSEHHGDEQFF. The chain links TRBV18 to TRBJ2-1; D is undetermined. Deletions cut 6 bases from V and 8 bases from J, with 14 bases between. The germline V gene has CDR1 KGHSH and CDR2 LQKENI. The CDR3 runs to 13 residues.

This clonotype showed up many times. This chain connects TRBV20-1 to TRBJ2-1; 11 bases fit TRBD2. The CDR3 extends over 15 amino acids. V shed 2 bases and J 6 bases; nucleotides not matched to a gene: 6. Germline loops: CDR1 DFQATT, CDR2 SNEGSKA (reference sequence). CDR3 sequence (DNA): TGCAGTGCTAGACGTACTAGCGGGAGTGGCAATGAGCAGTTCTTC. Its protein is CSARRTSGSGNEQFF.

This clonotype was counted ten times or more. The CDR3 sequence: CASSLRNANTEAFF. The CDR3, as DNA: TGTGCCAGCAGCCTCAGGAACGCGAACACTGAAGCTTTCTTT. The chain couples TRBV13 to TRBJ1-1; D unclear. V gave up 5 bases and J gave up 1 base, with 11 bases separating them. Looked up from germline, CDR1 is PRHDT and CDR2 is FYEKMQ (reference sequence). CDR3 length: 14 residues.

CDR3 DNA: TGCAGTGCCCCTGGCACAGTCGGGAACACTGAAGCTTTCTTT. Encoded protein: CSAPGTVGNTEAFF. This chain joins TRBV20-1 and TRBJ1-1; D gene ambiguous. The CDR3 sequence is 14 residues long. V was shortened by 6 bases and J by 1 base, with 15 bases between the two germline ends. Germline lookup yields CDR1 DFQATT and CDR2 SNEGSKA (reference sequence).

This rearrangement joins TRBV28 to TRBJ2-2; 7 nucleotides match TRBD1. V dropped 1 base and J dropped 3; count of bases not matched to a gene: 8. The CDR3 loop spans 17 amino acids. CDR1 and CDR2 from the germline V gene are MDHEN and SYDVKM. CDR3 amino acids: CASSLYLLDRDTGELFF. The CDR3 DNA follows: TGTGCCAGCAGTTTATACTTATTAGACAGGGACACCGGGGAGCTGTTTTTT.

The sample holds many counts of this clonotype. The chain carries TRBV11-2 and TRBJ1-5, with 10 bases that match TRBD1. The CDR3 totals 18 residues. J was trimmed by 2 bases and V by 7 bases; bases with no gene match: 14. Looked up from germline, CDR1 is SGHAT and CDR2 is FQNNGV. The CDR3 sequence is CASIGPRDRGYCNQPQHF. CDR3 bases: TGTGCCAGCATTGGCCCCCGGGACAGGGGTTATTGCAATCAGCCCCAGCATTTT. The full variable domain, in which reference TRBV11-2 and TRBJ1-5 provide the parts outside the CDR3, is EAGVAQSPRYKIIEKRQSVAFWCNPISGHATLYWYQQILGQGPKLLIQFQNNGVVDDSQLPKDRFSAERLKGVDSTLKIQPAKLEDSAVYLCASIGPRDRGYCNQPQHFGDGTRLSIL.

This clonotype was observed many times. This sequence joins TRBV2 and TRBJ1-3; no definite D call. This CDR3 comprises 13 residues. The V end was cut by 4 bases, the J end by 1 base, with 5 bases between. The germline V gene has CDR1 SNHLY and CDR2 FYNNEI. CDR3 DNA sequence: TGTGCCAGCAGTGCGGGATCTGGAAACACCATATATTTT. This sequence encodes CASSAGSGNTIYF.

This clonotype has ten or more counts. J is TRBJ1-4 and V is TRBV28; D may be TRBD1 (6 bases). The length of the CDR3 is 16 residues. The germline CDR1 and CDR2 sequences are MDHEN and SYDVKM. V was trimmed by 2 bases and J by 0 bases, leaving 10 bases between them. This chain's CDR3 is CASSLPGAATNEKLFF. Here the CDR3 DNA reads TGTGCCAGCAGTTTACCGGGGGCAGCAACTAATGAAAAACTGTTTTTT.

This clonotype was seen once. The rearrangement links TRBV20-1 to TRBJ2-1; D not resolved. Trimming took 3 bases from V and 0 from J, leaving 12 bases between them. The CDR3 runs 15 residues. Germline lookup yields CDR1 DFQATT and CDR2 SNEGSKA (reference sequence). CDR3 in amino acids: CSASVGSPSYNEQFF. The CDR3 DNA follows: TGCAGTGCTAGTGTGGGAAGCCCCTCCTACAATGAGCAGTTCTTC.

This clonotype was counted many times. The chain carries TRBV11-2 and TRBJ2-1, with TRBD2 matching 7 bases. This CDR3 is built from 14 residues. Germline loops: CDR1 SGHAT, CDR2 FQNNGV. The ends lost 6 bases at V and 4 bases at J; junction bases unmatched: 6. CDR3 nucleotides: TGTGCCAGCAGAGGAGCGGGAATATACAATGAGCAGTTCTTC. Translating it yields CASRGAGIYNEQFF.

This clonotype was recorded a few times. The chain links TRBV4-1 to TRBJ2-3; perhaps TRBD2 as D (6 bases). The CDR3 totals 15 residues. The V end was cut by 0 bases, the J end by 2 bases, with 9 bases between. Germline CDR1 is MGHRA and CDR2 is YSYEKL. The CDR3 loop reads CASSQEEGLTDTQYF. CDR3 in DNA: TGCGCCAGCAGCCAAGAGGAGGGGCTCACAGATACGCAGTATTTT.

In this sample, this clonotype turned up a few times. A read error may explain this, as a much larger clone is one base away. The chain recombines TRBV5-1 with TRBJ1-1; D is uncertain. Germline lookup yields CDR1 SGHRS and CDR2 YFSETQ. The CDR3 is 15 residues long. With 0 bases removed from V and 1 base from J, the gap between germline ends came to 10 bases. This CDR3 is CASSLDGRGNTEAFF. As DNA, the CDR3 is TGCGCCAGCAGCTTGGATGGACGGGGGAACACTGAAGCTTTCTTT.

The table lists this clonotype with many counts. V gene TRBV18 combines with J gene TRBJ2-3; maybe TRBD1 (6 bases). Looked up from germline, CDR1 is KGHSH and CDR2 is LQKENI. This CDR3 has 14 amino acids. V was clipped by 1 base and J by 4 bases, with 9 bases between them. CDR3 sequence (DNA): TGTGCCAGCTCACCACAGGGGGTGGCAGATACGCAGTATTTT. This translates into CASSPQGVADTQYF.

As for this clonotype: Relative to the germline gene, one junction end is altered; a read error may explain this. The rearrangement links TRBV30 to TRBJ1-6; D remains ambiguous. CDR1 GTSNPN and CDR2 SVGIG come from the germline V gene (reference sequence). The CDR3 is made up of 12 amino acids. CDR3 region: CASSVPKTPLHF. CDR3 nucleotide sequence: TGCGCCTCGAGTGTACCCAAGACACCCCTCCACTTT.

This clonotype occurred many times. The gene calls are TRBV7-2 and TRBJ2-3, with 7 bases that match TRBD1. The CDR3 consists of 15 residues. V was pared by 5 bases and J by 6 bases, with 11 bases of the junction left unmatched. The germline V gene encodes CDR1 SGHTA and CDR2 FQGNSA. Written as DNA, the CDR3 is TGTGCCAGCAGCCCCGCACACGACAGGGCCGATACGCAGTATTTT. This encodes CASSPAHDRADTQYF.

The rearrangement links TRBV24-1 to TRBJ2-5; 8 bases are a match to TRBD1. The CDR3 is made up of 17 amino acids. From germline, CDR1 is KGHDR and CDR2 SFDVKD. Unmatched junction bases numbered 12, after V lost 5 bases and J lost 2 bases. The CDR3 loop is CATSAGVRGRRQETQYF. Here the CDR3 DNA reads TGTGCCACCAGTGCAGGGGTCAGGGGGCGCAGACAAGAGACCCAGTACTTC.

This clonotype was found many times. The chain employs TRBV3-1 and TRBJ1-1; D is undetermined. V was trimmed by 2 bases and J by 1 base, leaving 5 bases between them. CDR1 and CDR2 (germline): LGHDT, YNNKEL (reference sequence). CDR3 size: 13 residues. The CDR3 region has the DNA TGTGCCAGCAGCCAATCGGGGAACACTGAAGCTTTCTTT. It translates to CASSQSGNTEAFF.

This clonotype came up a few times. The V gene is TRBV7-8, the J gene TRBJ2-3; 8 bases map to TRBD2. From germline, CDR1 is SGHVS and CDR2 FQNEAQ. Unmatched junction bases numbered 13, after V lost 2 bases and J lost 3 bases. This CDR3 region has 18 residues. CDR3 sequence (DNA): TGTGCCAGCAGCTTATTATTGGGCGGGACTAGTATTACAGATACGCAGTATTTT. Its protein is CASSLLLGGTSITDTQYF. The whole variable domain, filled in from reference TRBV7-8 and TRBJ2-3, reads GAGVSQSPRYKVAKRGQDVALRCDPISGHVSLFWYQQALGQGPEFLTYFQNEAQLDKSGLPSDRFFAERPEGSVSTLKIQRTQQEDSAVYLCASSLLLGGTSITDTQYFGPGTRLTVL.

The gene calls are TRBV18 and TRBJ1-2; weak D call: TRBD1 (5 bases). V was shortened by 5 bases and J by 2 bases, with 18 bases between the two germline ends. Germline-derived CDR1 and CDR2 are KGHSH and LQKENI. This CDR3 is 16 amino acids long. CDR3 nucleotides: TGTGCCAGCTCATCGGACATTCAGGGAACGAACTATGGCTACACCTTC. It yields the protein CASSSDIQGTNYGYTF.